The 28 T cell receptor beta chains below come from one sample, sequenced in a study of blood T cell repertoires in COVID-19. The method was immunoSEQ multiplex PCR; TCRdb's version includes in-frame clones alone and lacks a portion of them. Of 250,000 to 350,000 clones in the sample, 85% are singletons; the top ten hold 2% to 3%. What was sequenced was PBMCs or T cells enriched from blood (not recorded which). These receptor sequences come from a woman aged 45 to 65 who had recovered from COVID-19.

This rearrangement joins TRBV6-5 to TRBJ2-2; 7 nucleotides match TRBD1. The germline gives CDR1 MNHEY, CDR2 SVGAGI. Losses at the gene ends were 7 bases for V and 0 bases for J; bases not matched to a gene: 5. The CDR3 is made up of 15 amino acids. The CDR3 coding sequence is TGTGCCAGCACCCTGACAGGGTCGAACACCGGGGAGCTGTTTTTT. Encoded protein: CASTLTGSNTGELFF.

The V call is TRBV7-9, the J call TRBJ2-3, with 7 bases lining up with TRBD2. The V segment lost 8 bases and the J segment 6 bases; nucleotides outside the gene matches: 5. Per the germline V gene, CDR1 is SEHNR and CDR2 is FQNEAQ (reference sequence). The CDR3 is 12 amino acids. The CDR3 coding sequence is TGTGCCAGCCTAGCGGAACCTGATACGCAGTATTTT. It yields the protein CASLAEPDTQYF.

The CDR3 spells CASIKGYGYTF. The CDR3 DNA is TGTGCCAGCATCAAGGGGTATGGCTACACCTTC. The chain employs TRBV5-6 and TRBJ1-2; maybe TRBD1 (5 bases). The CDR3 has 11 amino acids. CDR1 is SGHDT, CDR2 YYEEEE, per germline. V lost 6 bases, J lost 5 bases, and 8 bases lay in between. Combining the CDR3 with reference TRBV5-6 and TRBJ1-2 gives the whole variable domain DAGVTQSPTHLIKTRGQQVTLRCSPKSGHDTVSWYQQALGQGPQFIFQYYEEEERQRGNFPDRFSGHQFPNYSSELNVNALLLGDSALYLCASIKGYGYTFGSGTRLTVV.

The J gene is TRBJ2-2, the V gene TRBV5-1; D call uncertain. Germline V gene data show CDR1 as SGHRS and CDR2 as YFSETQ. Trimming stripped 4 bases from V and 3 bases from J, with 13 bases between. CDR3 length: 15 residues. In DNA, the CDR3 is TGCGCCAGCAGCCCCTTCGCGGAGCACACCGGGGAGCTGTTTTTT. It codes for CASSPFAEHTGELFF.

This clone showed up many times. This chain uses TRBV6-2 or TRBV6-3 with TRBJ2-1, with TRBD2 matching 8 bases. The CDR3 has 14 residues. Germline trimming cut 2 bases from V and 6 bases from J; bases unmatched to any gene: 3. Per germline, CDR1 MNHEY and CDR2 SVGEGT. The CDR3 here is CASSYQRETNEQFF. CDR3 in DNA: TGTGCCAGCAGTTACCAGCGGGAGACCAATGAGCAGTTCTTC.

In regard to this clone: In the same sample, other DNA sequences code for this CDR3. The chain is built from TRBV18 and TRBJ2-3; D is undetermined. The germline V gene has CDR1 KGHSH and CDR2 LQKENI. V gave up 3 bases and J gave up 0 bases, with 4 bases separating them. The CDR3 consists of 13 residues. CDR3 sequence reads: CASSPGSTDTQYF. In DNA, the CDR3 is TGTGCCAGCTCACCGGGCAGCACAGATACGCAGTATTTT. The full variable domain, in which reference TRBV18 and TRBJ2-3 provide the parts outside the CDR3, is NAGVMQNPRHLVRRRGQEARLRCSPMKGHSHVYWYRQLPEEGLKFMVYLQKENIIDESGMPKERFSAEFPKEGPSILRIQQVVRGDSAAYFCASSPGSTDTQYFGPGTRLTVL.

The CDR3 sequence is CAWSEGGNQPQHF. The CDR3 DNA reads as TGTGCCTGGAGTGAGGGAGGGAATCAGCCCCAGCATTTT. The chain recombines TRBV30 with TRBJ1-5; D unresolved. V was shortened by 1 base and J by 4 bases, with 8 bases between the two germline ends. This CDR3 contains 13 residues. CDR1 and CDR2 (germline): GTSNPN, SVGIG (reference sequence).

V and J are TRBV2 and TRBJ2-7; D is perhaps TRBD2 (5 bases). The CDR3 has 16 amino acids. Trimming took off 2 bases at V and 3 bases at J, with 17 bases between the two ends. Germline V CDR1 and CDR2: SNHLY, FYNNEI. Written as DNA, the CDR3 is TGTGCCAGCAGTGAAAGTTTGAGGATCGGGGACTACGAGCAGTACTTC. This codes for CASSESLRIGDYEQYF.

This clone was seen only once. DNA of the CDR3: TGTGCCAGCAGTTACGGCGGGTTGCGGGAAGGCTACACCTTC. This gives the protein CASSYGGLREGYTF. V and J are TRBV6-5 and TRBJ1-2; D remains ambiguous. Trimming shortened V by 2 bases and J by 8 bases, and 15 bases separated the two germline ends. Per germline, CDR1 MNHEY and CDR2 SVGAGI. The CDR3 loop spans 14 amino acids.

The chain uses TRBV5-1 and TRBJ1-2, with D perhaps matching TRBD1 (6 bases). With 4 bases removed from V and 2 bases from J, the gap between germline ends came to 9 bases. The CDR3 contains 13 residues. CDR1 is SGHRS and CDR2 is YFSETQ in the germline V gene. For the CDR3, the DNA is TGCGCCAGCAGCATGGACAGAAACTATGGCTACACCTTC. Translated, it gives CASSMDRNYGYTF. The variable domain in full, with the rest retrieved from reference TRBV5-1 and TRBJ1-2, is KAGVTQTPRYLIKTRGQQVTLSCSPISGHRSVSWYQQTPGQGLQFLFEYFSETQRNKGNFPGRFSGRQFSNSRSEMNVSTLELGDSALYLCASSMDRNYGYTFGSGTRLTVV.

The rearrangement links TRBV29-1 to TRBJ1-4, with D possibly matching TRBD1 (6 bases). This CDR3 has 15 amino acids. Deletions cut 6 bases from V and 3 bases from J, with 17 bases between. The V gene's germline CDR1 is SQVTM and CDR2 ANQGSEA. The CDR3 protein is CSVQGGARANEKLFF. For the CDR3, the DNA is TGCAGCGTGCAAGGGGGGGCGCGGGCTAATGAAAAACTGTTTTTT. Filled out from reference TRBV29-1 and TRBJ1-4, the complete variable domain reads SAVISQKPSRDICQRGTSLTIQCQVDSQVTMMFWYRQQPGQSLTLIATANQGSEATYESGFVIDKFPISRPNLTFSTLTVSNMSPEDSSIYLCSVQGGARANEKLFFGSGTQLSVL.

The V call is TRBV7-2, the J call TRBJ1-5; D may be TRBD1 (6 bases). Between the trimmed V and J ends, which lost 5 bases and 3 bases, there was a span of 20 bases. Germline V CDR1 and CDR2: SGHTA, FQGNSA. The CDR3 has 17 amino acids. Written as DNA, the CDR3 is TGTGCCAGCAGCCTCACCTCCCTTGACAGGATCAATCAGCCCCAGCATTTT. Protein sequence: CASSLTSLDRINQPQHF.

The gene calls are TRBV29-1 and TRBJ2-7; possible D gene TRBD2, 6 bases. The germline CDR1 and CDR2 sequences are SQVTM and ANQGSEA. The CDR3 is 13 residues long. Trimming cost V 0 bases and J 5 bases, with 11 bases left between them. CDR3 amino acids: CSVEEAGRNEQYF. The DNA of the CDR3 is TGCAGCGTTGAAGAGGCAGGGAGGAACGAGCAGTACTTC.

This clone showed up just a few times. The V gene is TRBV7-2, the J gene TRBJ1-5; D call uncertain. Trimming pared 5 bases from V and 7 bases from J, leaving 24 bases between. CDR3 length equals 17 residues. Germline CDR1 is SGHTA and CDR2 is FQGNSA. The CDR3 is CASSLEADGPSGQPQHF. In nucleotides, the CDR3 is TGTGCCAGCAGCCTAGAGGCGGACGGACCCTCGGGGCAGCCCCAGCATTTT.

The chain carries TRBV6-1 and TRBJ1-2; D uncertain. Trimming took off 3 bases at V and 7 bases at J, with 6 bases between the two ends. Germline lookup yields CDR1 MNHNS and CDR2 SASEGT. CDR3 length: 11 amino acids. CDR3 sequence reads: CASSETIGYTF. The DNA of the CDR3 is TGTGCCAGCAGTGAGACAATTGGCTACACCTTC.

V and J are TRBV29-1 and TRBJ2-1; TRBD2 agrees at 7 bases. Germline V gives CDR1 SQVTM, CDR2 ANQGSEA. The CDR3 contains 14 residues. J was trimmed by 5 bases and V by 6 bases; bases with no gene match: 10. DNA of the CDR3: TGCAGCGTCCGTGAGGGCGGGAGAGACAATGAGCAGTTCTTC. Its protein is CSVREGGRDNEQFF.

CDR3 sequence (DNA): TGCAGCGTTGAAATGTCAGGGGATCAGCCCCAGCATTTT. Protein: CSVEMSGDQPQHF. This chain uses TRBV29-1 with TRBJ1-5, with D possibly matching TRBD1 (6 bases). There are 13 residues in the CDR3. Trimming left V 2 bases short and J 5 bases short, with 10 bases between. Germline values: CDR1 SQVTM, CDR2 ANQGSEA.

This clone was found once. The chain employs TRBV15 and TRBJ2-7, with 8 bases aligning to TRBD1. The junction had 9 bases not matched to a gene; V was cut back by 6 bases and J by 2 bases. Germline V CDR1 and CDR2: LNHNV, YYDKDF (reference sequence). CDR3 length: 15 amino acids. Written as DNA, the CDR3 is TGTGCCACCAGTAGGTCCGGGACAGGAACCTACGAGCAGTACTTC. Encoded protein: CATSRSGTGTYEQYF.

This rearrangement joins TRBV19 to TRBJ1-5; D remains unclear. V lost 7 bases to trimming and J lost 7 bases, with 14 bases between them. There are 13 residues in the CDR3. Germline CDR1 is LNHDA and CDR2 is SQIVND (reference sequence). Here the CDR3 reads CASTRSSGQPQHF. CDR3 DNA sequence: TGTGCCAGTACCCGTAGCTCCGGGCAGCCCCAGCATTTT.

The J gene is TRBJ2-1, the V gene TRBV19; TRBD2 matches 9 bases. Germline values: CDR1 LNHDA, CDR2 SQIVND (reference sequence). J lost 7 bases, V lost 7 bases, and 20 bases had no gene match. The CDR3 runs to 18 residues. CDR3 protein: CASTPTGGSGGAGNEQFF. Here the CDR3 DNA reads TGTGCCAGTACCCCAACTGGGGGTAGCGGGGGAGCTGGGAATGAGCAGTTCTTC.

This chain links TRBV18 with TRBJ1-5; possibly TRBD1 for D (5 bases). Per germline, CDR1 KGHSH and CDR2 LQKENI. The CDR3 extends over 14 amino acids. V lost 5 bases, J lost 9 bases, and 17 bases lay in between. The CDR3 DNA is TGTGCCAGCTCATCCTCGGACATCACCGGGCCCCAGCATTTT. Translation: CASSSSDITGPQHF.

The chain carries TRBV11-3 and TRBJ2-1; 14 nucleotides line up with TRBD2. Losses at the gene ends were 5 bases for V and 5 bases for J; bases not matched to a gene: 5. The CDR3 length is 16 residues. Germline V gives CDR1 SGHNT, CDR2 YENEEA. CDR3 sequence: CASSVGTSGRNNEQFF. The CDR3 nucleotides read TGTGCCAGCAGCGTCGGGACTAGCGGGAGAAACAATGAGCAGTTCTTC.

The chain combines TRBV18 with TRBJ1-5; possible D gene TRBD1, 6 bases. V shed 2 bases and J shed 5 bases, with 13 bases lying between them. The CDR3 loop spans 15 amino acids. Germline V gene lookup returns CDR1 KGHSH and CDR2 LQKENI. The chain's CDR3 is CASSPTQGSHQPQHF. The CDR3 coding sequence is TGTGCCAGCTCACCAACACAGGGATCCCATCAGCCCCAGCATTTT.

The chain employs TRBV19 and TRBJ2-7; 8 bases match TRBD2. Germline V gene lookup returns CDR1 LNHDA and CDR2 SQIVND (reference sequence). The V segment lost 8 bases and the J segment 5 bases; nucleotides outside the gene matches: 26. The CDR3 has 19 amino acids. The CDR3 sequence is CASQPRTGSERGRLDEQYF. CDR3 bases: TGTGCCAGTCAACCCCGGACCGGATCTGAGCGGGGGCGGCTGGACGAGCAGTACTTC.

In this sample, this clone turned up a few times. The chain employs TRBV15 and TRBJ1-1; 7 positions agree with TRBD1. Looked up from germline, CDR1 is LNHNV and CDR2 is YYDKDF (reference sequence). J was trimmed by 2 bases and V by 8 bases; bases with no gene match: 5. This CDR3 is built from 13 residues. The CDR3 nucleotides read TGTGCCACCCAAACAGGGGTCAACACTGAAGCTTTCTTT. It yields the protein CATQTGVNTEAFF.

This clone has a count of ten or more. This chain links TRBV28 with TRBJ1-6; D not certain. Germline V gene lookup returns CDR1 MDHEN and CDR2 SYDVKM. Between the trimmed V and J ends, which lost 5 bases and 0 bases, there was a span of 5 bases. This CDR3 has 14 residues. The CDR3 loop is CASSKRSYNSPLHF. The CDR3 DNA is TGTGCCAGCAGTAAGCGCTCCTATAATTCACCCCTCCACTTT. The full variable domain, rest sourced from reference TRBV28 and TRBJ1-6, is DVKVTQSSRYLVKRTGEKVFLECVQDMDHENMFWYRQDPGLGLRLIYFSYDVKMKEKGDIPEGYSVSREKKERFSLILESASTNQTSMYLCASSKRSYNSPLHFGNGTRLTVT.

The chain couples TRBV3-1 (or the pseudogene TRBV3-2) to TRBJ1-2; D not certain. CDR3 length: 14 residues. Trimming removed 4 bases at V and 0 bases at J, with 9 bases between. Germline V lookup: CDR1 LGHDT, CDR2 YNNKEL (reference sequence). CDR3 sequence reads: CASSPVRTNYGYTF. Written as DNA, the CDR3 is TGTGCCAGCAGCCCAGTCAGAACTAACTATGGCTACACCTTC.

The gene calls are TRBV9 and TRBJ2-6, with a tentative D call TRBD2 (6 bases). The CDR3 extends over 18 amino acids. The V gene's germline CDR1 is SGDLS and CDR2 YYNGEE. Trimming pared 0 bases from V and 0 bases from J, leaving 13 bases between. CDR3 sequence: CASSVVGSGSSGANVLTF. CDR3 in DNA: TGTGCCAGCAGCGTAGTGGGTAGCGGTAGCTCTGGGGCCAACGTCCTGACTTTC.